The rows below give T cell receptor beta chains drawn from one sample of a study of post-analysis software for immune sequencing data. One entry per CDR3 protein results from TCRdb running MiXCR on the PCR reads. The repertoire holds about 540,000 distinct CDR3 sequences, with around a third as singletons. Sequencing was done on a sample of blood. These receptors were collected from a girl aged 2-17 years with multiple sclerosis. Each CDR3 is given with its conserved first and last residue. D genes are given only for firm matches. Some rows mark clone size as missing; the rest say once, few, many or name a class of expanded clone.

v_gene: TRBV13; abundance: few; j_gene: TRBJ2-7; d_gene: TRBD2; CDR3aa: CASSLRASGGSPQGEQYF; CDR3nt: TGTGCCAGCAGCTTGCGGGCTAGCGGGGGATCCCCTCAGGGCGAGCAGTACTTC
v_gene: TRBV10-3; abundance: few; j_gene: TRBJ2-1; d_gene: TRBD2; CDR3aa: CAISEFLGVGGGGSSYNEQFF; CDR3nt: TGTGCCATCAGTGAATTTTTGGGGGTCGGAGGCGGGGGTTCCTCCTACAATGAGCAGTTCTTC
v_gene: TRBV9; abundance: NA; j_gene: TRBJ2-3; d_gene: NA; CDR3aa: CASSVEGSRGRTQYF; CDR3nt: TGTGCCAGCAGCGTAGAGGGGTCCCGAGGTCGAACGCAGTATTTT
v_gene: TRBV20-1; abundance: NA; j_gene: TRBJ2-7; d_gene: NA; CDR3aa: CSAPRGHSYEQYF; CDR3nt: TGCAGTGCCCCGAGGGGCCACTCCTACGAGCAGTACTTC
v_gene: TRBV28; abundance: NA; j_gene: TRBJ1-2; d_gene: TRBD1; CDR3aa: CASSLSGQSLYGYTF; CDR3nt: TGTGCCAGCAGTTTATCGGGACAGAGCCTCTATGGCTACACCTTC
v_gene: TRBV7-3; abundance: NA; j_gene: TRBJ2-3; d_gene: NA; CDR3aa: CVSSGGTGTDTQYF; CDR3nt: TGTGTCAGCAGCGGAGGGACTGGCACAGATACGCAGTATTTT
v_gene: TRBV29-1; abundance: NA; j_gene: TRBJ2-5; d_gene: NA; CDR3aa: CSAVRGGETQYF; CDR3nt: TGCAGCGCTGTACGGGGCGGTGAGACCCAGTACTTC
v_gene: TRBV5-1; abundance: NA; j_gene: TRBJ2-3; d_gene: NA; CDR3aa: CASSLSMTSTDTQYF; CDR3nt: TGCGCCAGCAGCTTGTCGATGACTAGCACAGATACGCAGTATTTT
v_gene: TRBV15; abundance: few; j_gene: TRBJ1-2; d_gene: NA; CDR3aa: CATSRGSGSSLYGYTF; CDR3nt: TGTGCCACCAGCAGGGGTTCCGGGTCTTCCCTCTATGGCTACACCTTC
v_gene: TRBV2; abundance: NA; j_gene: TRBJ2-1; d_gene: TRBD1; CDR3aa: CASSADRGRYNEQFF; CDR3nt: TGTGCCAGCAGTGCGGACAGGGGTCGGTACAATGAGCAGTTCTTC
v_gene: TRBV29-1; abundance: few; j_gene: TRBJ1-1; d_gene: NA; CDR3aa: CSVGPGRLNTEAFF; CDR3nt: TGCAGCGTTGGCCCGGGCCGATTGAACACTGAAGCTTTCTTT
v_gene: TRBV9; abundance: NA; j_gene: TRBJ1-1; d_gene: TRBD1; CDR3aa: CASSATGTTEAFF; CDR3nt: TGTGCCAGCAGCGCGACAGGGACCACTGAAGCTTTCTTT
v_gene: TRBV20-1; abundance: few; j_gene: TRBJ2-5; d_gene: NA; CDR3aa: CSARDYELQETQYF; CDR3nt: TGCAGTGCTAGAGATTATGAGCTCCAAGAGACCCAGTACTTC